Shown below are 13 T cell receptor beta chains from a single sample sequenced in a study of CD8+CD57+ T cells in acquired aplastic anemia. Genomic DNA, serving as template, underwent TCR beta VDJ and CDR3 profiling. TCRdb called the reads again in MiXCR, with one record for every CDR3 protein. This table has under 350,000 distinct CDR3 sequences, 45% to 65% appearing once. Patients who underwent sequencing had shown CD8+CD57+ cell expansion by flow cytometry. The sequenced sample was sorted CD4+, CD8+, or CD8+CD57+ T cells (not recorded which) from PBMCs. The source is a human donor with aplastic anemia.

This chain uses TRBV2 with TRBJ2-7; either TRBD1 or TRBD2 may fit D (5 bases each). The CDR3 extends over 17 amino acids. V lost 7 bases and J lost 2, with 24 bases in between. Germline lookup yields CDR1 SNHLY and CDR2 FYNNEI. The CDR3 loop reads CASIKGASGPGAYEQYF. Here the CDR3 DNA reads TGTGCCAGCATCAAAGGGGCTTCAGGCCCCGGGGCCTACGAGCAGTACTTC.

This chain joins TRBV19 and TRBJ2-1; D may correspond to TRBD1 or TRBD2 (5 bases each). Deletions cut 3 bases from V and 9 bases from J, with 12 bases between. This CDR3 comprises 13 residues. Germline V gene lookup returns CDR1 LNHDA and CDR2 SQIVND (reference sequence). The CDR3 sequence: CASSMTGAGEQFF. In nucleotides, the CDR3 is TGTGCCAGTAGTATGACTGGGGCGGGTGAGCAGTTCTTC.

This chain uses TRBV18 with TRBJ2-1; 14 positions match TRBD2. CDR1 is KGHSH, CDR2 LQKENI, per germline. V lost 2 bases to trimming and J lost 6 bases; unmatched junction nucleotides: 3. The length of the CDR3 is 16 residues. CDR3 nucleotides: TGTGCCAGCTCACCAATCGGGACTAGCGGGAGCAATGAGCAGTTCTTC. Protein sequence: CASSPIGTSGSNEQFF.

The rearrangement uses TRBV12-3 or TRBV12-4 and TRBJ2-5; possible D gene TRBD1, 6 bases. This CDR3 comprises 13 residues. V lost 5 bases and J lost 3, with 10 bases in between. CDR3 residues: CASSRRTEETQYF. In DNA, the CDR3 is TGTGCCAGCAGTCGGAGGACAGAAGAGACCCAGTACTTC.

The rearrangement joins TRBV20-1 to TRBJ1-4, with TRBD1 as a possible D gene (5 bases). The length of the CDR3 is 16 residues. Germline-derived CDR1 and CDR2 are DFQATT and SNEGSKA (reference sequence). The ends were cut back, 2 bases at V and 7 bases at J, with 20 bases in the middle. The CDR3 protein is CSARSTSGRGVEKLFF. The CDR3 DNA follows: TGCAGTGCTAGATCGACTAGCGGGAGAGGGGTTGAAAAACTGTTTTTT.

This clonotype has at least ten counts. This sequence joins TRBV24-1 and TRBJ1-2; D perhaps matches TRBD1 (6 bases). The CDR3 totals 14 residues. Germline V gene lookup returns CDR1 KGHDR and CDR2 SFDVKD. V was cut by 6 bases and J by 8 bases, with 18 bases left in between. CDR3 bases: TGTGCCACCAGTCCAGAGGACAGAACAGCAGGCTACACCTTC. Protein: CATSPEDRTAGYTF.

This clonotype was observed a few times. The chain combines TRBV2 with TRBJ1-5, with 7 bases matching TRBD1. The germline V gene encodes CDR1 SNHLY and CDR2 FYNNEI. The ends lost 5 bases at V and 11 bases at J; junction bases unmatched: 18. The CDR3 runs 16 residues. The DNA for the CDR3 is TGTGCCAGCAGTAAAGACAGGGTCCACACACATAAGACCCAGCATTTT. Translated: CASSKDRVHTHKTQHF.

This clonotype was recorded many times. This chain connects TRBV5-6 to TRBJ1-1; 7 bases map to TRBD1. V lost 2 bases, J lost 1 base, and 5 bases stayed unmatched. Germline assignment: CDR1 SGHDT and CDR2 YYEEEE. CDR3 length: 15 residues. This CDR3 reads CASSLEGAGNTEAFF. The DNA for the CDR3 is TGTGCCAGCAGCTTAGAGGGGGCAGGGAACACTGAAGCTTTCTTT.

This clonotype occurred many times. This chain connects TRBV5-4 to TRBJ1-4; TRBD1 matches 9 bases. The CDR3 is 15 residues long. V trimming: 2 bases; J trimming: 3 bases; junction bases outside the gene matches: 2. Germline V gives CDR1 SGHNT, CDR2 YYREEE (reference sequence). CDR3 residues: CASSLQGAANEKLFF. The CDR3 DNA reads TGTGCCAGCAGCTTACAGGGGGCGGCTAATGAAAAACTGTTTTTT.

This clonotype was counted many times. The chain links TRBV19 to TRBJ1-5; perhaps TRBD1 as D (6 bases). This CDR3 contains 16 residues. Germline values: CDR1 LNHDA, CDR2 SQIVND (reference sequence). V lost 5 bases to trimming and J lost 0 bases, with 14 bases between them. The CDR3 DNA sequence: TGTGCCAGTAGTGGGAGACCAGGGGTTAGCAATCAGCCCCAGCATTTT. Its protein is CASSGRPGVSNQPQHF. The entire variable domain, with the rest obtained from reference TRBV19 and TRBJ1-5, is as follows: DGGITQSPKYLFRKEGQNVTLSCEQNLNHDAMYWYRQDPGQGLRLIYYSQIVNDFQKGDIAEGYSVSREKKESFPLTVTSAQKNPTAFYLCASSGRPGVSNQPQHFGDGTRLSIL.

The genes are TRBV10-3 and TRBJ2-2; D not certain. The ends were cut back, 0 bases at V and 6 bases at J, with 17 bases in the middle. The CDR3 is 17 amino acids. CDR1 is ENHRY, CDR2 SYGVKD, per germline. As DNA, the CDR3 is TGTGCCATCAGTGAGTCGGTCGAGGAAGGGTCCCCCGGGGAGCTGTTTTTT. Translating gives CAISESVEEGSPGELFF.

Only a few counts were recorded for this clonotype. The chain combines TRBV25-1 with TRBJ2-2; 10 nucleotides line up with TRBD2. With V trimmed by 8 bases and J by 2 bases, 8 bases remained unmatched. The CDR3 consists of 16 residues. Germline-derived CDR1 and CDR2 are MGHDK and SYGVNS. The CDR3 loop reads CASSPLLAGNTGELFF. The CDR3 DNA reads as TGTGCCAGCTCACCGCTACTAGCGGGAAACACCGGGGAGCTGTTTTTT.

This clonotype was seen only once. The chain couples TRBV24-1 to TRBJ2-2, with TRBD1 identical over 8 bases. The germline gives CDR1 KGHDR, CDR2 SFDVKD. V trimming: 6 bases; J trimming: 1 base; junction bases outside the gene matches: 6. The CDR3 has 16 amino acids. The CDR3 sequence is CATSTQDRVNTGELFF. CDR3 in DNA: TGTGCCACCAGTACCCAGGACAGGGTGAACACCGGGGAGCTGTTTTTT.